This TCR beta chain appears in the sequencing data of a study of Tregs in tolerant kidney transplant recipients. The overall study: Related graft donors supplied nonmyeloablative bone marrow transplants, and mixed chimerism was transient. Overall study results and limits: The most relevant donor-specific Treg TCRbeta repertoire apparently came from expansion with activated donor B cells. For some patients, primers changed over time, blocking nucleotide-level comparison.

Unstimulated Tregs (CD4+CD25+CD127-) and CD4+CD25- non-Tregs were sorted from PBMCs. Concerning this clone: Its antigen is not known.

TCRdb keeps only in-frame clones here, not all; method: immunoSEQ multiplex PCR. This table has roughly 64,000 clones, roughly 98% appearing once. CDR1 and CDR2 from the germline V gene are SGHNT and YENEEA. Trimming cost V 6 bases and J 2 bases, with 8 bases left between them. This CDR3 is 13 amino acids long. The receptor comes from a human donor who received a combined kidney and bone marrow transplant. The chain links TRBV11-3 to TRBJ1-3, with a weak D call TRBD1 (6 bases). Specimen: Tregs from blood, collected before the transplant. The CDR3 sequence: CASRKGAGNTIYF. The DNA of the CDR3 is TGTGCCAGCAGAAAGGGGGCTGGAAACACCATATATTTT.